Presented here are 8 T cell receptor beta chains from one specimen sequenced in a study of PD-1 blockade in mismatch repair-deficient tumors. TCRdb keeps only in-frame clones here, not all; method: immunoSEQ multiplex PCR. The table records around 38,000 clones, roughly 77% of them present only once. Sequencing was performed on peripheral blood, taken 4 weeks after starting pembrolizumab. These TCRs come from an adult with mismatch repair-deficient cancer.

CDR3 DNA sequence: TGCGCCAGCAGCCAGGGGTCAGTTTCCACAGATACGCAGTATTTT. Protein product: CASSQGSVSTDTQYF. The J gene is TRBJ2-3, the V gene TRBV4-3; D not resolved. Germline values: CDR1 LGHNA, CDR2 YSLEER. Trimming shortened V by 3 bases and J by 2 bases, and 12 bases separated the two germline ends. The CDR3 runs 15 residues.

The chain has TRBV9 and TRBJ1-2; D might be TRBD1 (5 bases). The CDR3 is 13 residues long. With 2 bases removed from V and 7 bases from J, the gap between germline ends came to 12 bases. Looked up from germline, CDR1 is SGDLS and CDR2 is YYNGEE. The CDR3 reads CASSVGPGPGYTF. CDR3 coding DNA: TGTGCCAGCAGCGTGGGCCCGGGGCCTGGCTACACCTTC.

Only one count was recorded for this clone. The rearrangement joins TRBV28 to TRBJ2-7, with TRBD2 matching 9 bases. V lost 2 bases and J lost 6; bases outside the gene matches: 5. CDR1 MDHEN and CDR2 SYDVKM come from the germline V gene. The CDR3 is 14 amino acids. CDR3 amino acids: CASSLVGLAFEQYF. The CDR3 nucleotides are TGTGCCAGCAGTTTAGTGGGACTAGCCTTCGAGCAGTACTTC. The full variable domain, its missing parts supplied by reference TRBV28 and TRBJ2-7, is DVKVTQSSRYLVKRTGEKVFLECVQDMDHENMFWYRQDPGLGLRLIYFSYDVKMKEKGDIPEGYSVSREKKERFSLILESASTNQTSMYLCASSLVGLAFEQYFGPGTRLTVT.

The chain is built from TRBV19 and TRBJ2-7; 7 bases align to TRBD1. In germline, CDR1 is LNHDA, CDR2 SQIVND (reference sequence). The CDR3 has 13 amino acids. V shed 4 bases and J 3 bases; nucleotides not matched to a gene: 3. In DNA, the CDR3 is TGTGCCAGTAGTAGGACAGGCTTCTACGAGCAGTACTTC. This codes for CASSRTGFYEQYF.

As DNA, the CDR3 is TGTGCCAGCAGTCCTGTCGTGGCGGGGGTAGGCGAGCAGTTCTTC. Translated: CASSPVVAGVGEQFF. V gene TRBV6-6 combines with J gene TRBJ2-1; 7 bases map to TRBD2. J gave up 10 bases and V 5 bases, and 14 bases lay outside the gene matches. Looked up from germline, CDR1 is MNHNY and CDR2 is SVGAGI (reference sequence). The CDR3 covers 15 residues.

The rearrangement links TRBV4-1 to TRBJ2-7; D remains unclear. CDR1 is MGHRA, CDR2 YSYEKL, per germline. There are 15 residues in the CDR3. The V end was cut by 2 bases, the J end by 5 bases, with 16 bases between. The CDR3 sequence: CASSQSPASADEQYF. The CDR3 nucleotides are TGCGCCAGCAGCCAATCCCCTGCGTCGGCTGACGAGCAGTACTTC.

The rearrangement joins TRBV7-2 to TRBJ2-3; D gene unclear. The germline V and J ends were trimmed by 5 bases and 5 bases, with 17 bases remaining between them. Looked up from germline, CDR1 is SGHTA and CDR2 is FQGNSA. This CDR3 is built from 15 residues. CDR3 bases: TGTGCCAGCAGCCTAAAGGTTCTGGGTGGAGATACGCAGTATTTT. This encodes CASSLKVLGGDTQYF.

The genes are TRBV12-5 and TRBJ2-2; TRBD1 matches 12 bases. The CDR3 is made up of 17 amino acids. V dropped 2 bases and J dropped 4; count of bases not matched to a gene: 5. Germline V lookup: CDR1 LGHNT, CDR2 FRNRAP. The CDR3 is CASGLSRGQGATGELFF. Written as DNA, the CDR3 is TGTGCTAGTGGTTTGTCACGGGGACAGGGGGCCACCGGGGAGCTGTTTTTT.